Described below is a single T cell receptor (beta chain) sequence and its context. The data stem from a study of blood T cell repertoires in COVID-19. Sequenced by immunoSEQ multiplex PCR; TCRdb stores in-frame clones only, minus some. The top ten clones hold 25% to 35% of a sample with around 120,000 clones, around 87% of them seen once. CDR1 MNHEY and CDR2 SMNVEV come from the germline V gene (reference sequence). V lost 2 bases and J 3 bases, leaving 11 bases between the germline ends. The length of the CDR3 is 14 residues. Sequenced sample: peripheral blood. The source is a woman aged 70-85 years with acute or convalescent COVID-19. The V and J genes are TRBV27 and TRBJ2-7, with a weak D call TRBD1 (7 bases). The CDR3 DNA is TGTGCCAGCAGTTTAGCGGGACAGCGCTACGAGCAGTACTTC. Its translation: CASSLAGQRYEQYF.